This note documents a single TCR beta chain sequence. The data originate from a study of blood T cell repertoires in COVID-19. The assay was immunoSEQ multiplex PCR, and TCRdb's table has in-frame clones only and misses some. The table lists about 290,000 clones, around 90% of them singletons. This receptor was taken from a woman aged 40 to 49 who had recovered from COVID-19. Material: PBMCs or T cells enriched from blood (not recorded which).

The CDR3 protein is CASSLEGVGYGYTF. The CDR3 region has the DNA TGCGCCAGCAGCTTGGAAGGGGTAGGCTATGGCTACACCTTC. V is TRBV5-1 and J is TRBJ1-2; the D gene is possibly TRBD1 (5 bases). The germline gives CDR1 SGHRS, CDR2 YFSETQ. The CDR3 covers 14 residues. Deletions cut 0 bases from V and 4 bases from J, with 10 bases between.